What follows is one TCR beta chain and its context. Sequencing used immunoSEQ multiplex PCR; TCRdb keeps in-frame clones, though not all of them. The sample yields 350,000 to 500,000 clones, 89% seen once. This sample is part of a study of Ad26.COV2.S vaccination and SARS-CoV-2 variants. V gave up 3 bases and J gave up 5 bases, with 10 bases separating them. Germline CDR1 SGHNT, CDR2 YENEEA. The CDR3 totals 13 residues. As for treatment: around 19 received Ad26.COV2.S at low or high dose, single or two shots; 5 received placebo; per-sample allocation not given. Sampling occurred on day 63 after the first vaccine or placebo injection.

The sequencing used peripheral blood, collected in a trial of Ad26.COV2.S vaccine versus placebo. This TCR was sampled from a person aged 18-65 years who received the Ad26.COV2.S COVID-19 vaccine or a placebo. The rearrangement joins TRBV11-3 to TRBJ2-5; no definite D call. The CDR3 is CASSFGVVETQYF. DNA for the CDR3: TGTGCCAGCAGCTTTGGGGTTGTGGAGACCCAGTACTTC.